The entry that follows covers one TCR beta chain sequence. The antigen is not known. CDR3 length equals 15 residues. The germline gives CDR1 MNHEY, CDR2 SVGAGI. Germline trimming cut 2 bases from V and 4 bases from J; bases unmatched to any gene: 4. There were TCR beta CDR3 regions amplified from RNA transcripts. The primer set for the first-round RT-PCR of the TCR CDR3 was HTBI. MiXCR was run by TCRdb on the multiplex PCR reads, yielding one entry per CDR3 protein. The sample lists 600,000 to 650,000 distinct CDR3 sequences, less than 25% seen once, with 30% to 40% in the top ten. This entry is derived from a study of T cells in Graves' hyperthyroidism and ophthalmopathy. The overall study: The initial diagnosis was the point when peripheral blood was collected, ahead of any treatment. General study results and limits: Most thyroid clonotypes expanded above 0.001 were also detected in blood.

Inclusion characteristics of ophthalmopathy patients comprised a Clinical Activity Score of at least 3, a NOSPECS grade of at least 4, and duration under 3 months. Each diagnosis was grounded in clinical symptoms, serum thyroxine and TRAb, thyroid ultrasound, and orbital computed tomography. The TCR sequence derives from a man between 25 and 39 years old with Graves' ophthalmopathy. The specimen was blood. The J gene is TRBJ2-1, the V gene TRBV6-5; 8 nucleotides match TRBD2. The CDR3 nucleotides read TGTGCCAGCAGTTACAGGTCTAGCGGGTACAATGAGCAGTTCTTC. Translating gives CASSYRSSGYNEQFF.